The clone carrying this T cell receptor beta chain was seen repeatedly, ten times or more. Its antigen is as yet unknown. Read coverage stops 3 residues before the CDR3 terminus; the germline J gene supplies the remainder. Germline CDR1 ENHRY, CDR2 SYGVKD. This CDR3 region has 14 residues. Clones were read by immunoSEQ multiplex PCR, and TCRdb kept only the in-frame ones, dropping some. The sample has tens of thousands of clones, none seen only once. The data were taken from a study of T cell clonality in common variable immunodeficiency. Study results and limitations: Repertoire-complication correlations in CVID were limited by patient heterogeneity.

The TCR originated in a person aged 18-70 years in good health. The sample was peripheral blood mononuclear cells. The chain links TRBV10-3 to TRBJ2-3; TRBD2 matches 11 bases. The sequenced part of the CDR3 DNA is TGTGCCATCAGTGAGACTAGCGGGGGTATTGCG. Amino acid sequence: CAISETSGGIA. The full CDR3 is CAISETSGGIAQYF.